One T cell receptor beta chain is described in this entry. The assay was immunoSEQ multiplex PCR, and TCRdb's table has in-frame clones only and misses some. This table has roughly 180,000 clones, 94% appearing once. The sample comes from a study of T cell responses to AZD1222 COVID-19 vaccine. About the study: Second-dose intervals of approximately 4 or approximately 12 weeks were pooled.

Trimming shortened V by 6 bases and J by 5 bases, and 14 bases separated the two germline ends. The germline CDR1 and CDR2 sequences are MNHEY and SMNVEV (reference sequence). CDR3 size: 14 residues. This receptor was identified in an adult in good health. The chain combines TRBV27 with TRBJ2-1; D gene unclear. The specimen comprised peripheral blood, sampled on day 0 of AZD1222 vaccination. Here the CDR3 DNA reads TGTGCCAGCAGCCGACCGTCCCAGGACAATGAGCAGTTCTTC. Translation gives CASSRPSQDNEQFF.